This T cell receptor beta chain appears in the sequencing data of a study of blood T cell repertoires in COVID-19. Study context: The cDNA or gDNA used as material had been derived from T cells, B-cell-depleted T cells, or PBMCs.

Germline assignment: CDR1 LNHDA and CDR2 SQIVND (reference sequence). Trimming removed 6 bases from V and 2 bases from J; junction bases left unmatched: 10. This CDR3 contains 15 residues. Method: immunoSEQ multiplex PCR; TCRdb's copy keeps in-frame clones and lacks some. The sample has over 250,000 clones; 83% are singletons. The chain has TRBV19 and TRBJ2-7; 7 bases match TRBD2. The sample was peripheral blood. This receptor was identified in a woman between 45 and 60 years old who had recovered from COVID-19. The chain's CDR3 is CASSLMGGFPYEQYF. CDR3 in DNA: TGTGCCAGTAGCCTCATGGGAGGGTTCCCCTACGAGCAGTACTTC.